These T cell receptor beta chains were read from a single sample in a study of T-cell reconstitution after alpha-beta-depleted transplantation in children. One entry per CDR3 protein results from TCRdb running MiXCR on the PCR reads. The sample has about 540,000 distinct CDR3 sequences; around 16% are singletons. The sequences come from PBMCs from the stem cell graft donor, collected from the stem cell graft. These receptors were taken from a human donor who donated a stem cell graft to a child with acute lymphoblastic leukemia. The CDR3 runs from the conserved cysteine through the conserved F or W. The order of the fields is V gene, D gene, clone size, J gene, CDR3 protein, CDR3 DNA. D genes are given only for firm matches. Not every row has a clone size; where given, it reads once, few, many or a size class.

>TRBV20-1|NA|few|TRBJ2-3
CSARVFRRQSTDTQYF
TGCAGTGCTAGAGTATTCCGGCGGCAATCCACAGATACGCAGTATTTT
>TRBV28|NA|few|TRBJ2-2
CASKVGTLNTGELFF
TGTGCCAGCAAGGTGGGGACATTGAACACCGGGGAGCTGTTTTTT
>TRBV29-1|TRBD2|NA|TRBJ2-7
CSVEEGSGSSGTYEQYF
TGCAGCGTTGAAGAGGGTAGCGGGAGTAGTGGGACCTACGAGCAGTACTTC
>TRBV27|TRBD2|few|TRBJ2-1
CASSPGTSGSREQFF
TGTGCCAGCAGCCCCGGGACTAGCGGGAGCCGGGAGCAGTTCTTC
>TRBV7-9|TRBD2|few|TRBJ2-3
CASSPGLVSRSTDTQYF
TGTGCCAGCAGCCCAGGACTAGTTTCGAGGAGCACAGATACGCAGTATTTT
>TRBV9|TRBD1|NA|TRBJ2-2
CASSVGVRVTGLEVELFF
TGTGCCAGCAGCGTAGGAGTACGGGTGACAGGGCTTGAGGTGGAGCTGTTTTTT
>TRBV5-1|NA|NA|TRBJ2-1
CASSPLGQKQFF
TGCGCCAGCAGCCCCCTGGGGCAAAAGCAGTTCTTC
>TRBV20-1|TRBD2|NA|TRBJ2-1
CSASRLSGSRNEQFF
TGCAGTGCTAGTAGGCTAAGCGGGAGTCGGAATGAGCAGTTCTTC
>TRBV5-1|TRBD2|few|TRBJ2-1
CASSLVAGKGNEQFF
TGCGCCAGCAGCTTGGTAGCGGGTAAGGGTAATGAGCAGTTCTTC
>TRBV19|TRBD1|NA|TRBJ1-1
CASSDRARKEAFF
TGTGCCAGTTCCGACAGGGCCCGGAAGGAAGCTTTCTTT
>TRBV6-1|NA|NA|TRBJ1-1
CASRAGSLGTEAFF
TGTGCCAGCAGGGCAGGGTCCCTGGGCACTGAAGCTTTCTTT
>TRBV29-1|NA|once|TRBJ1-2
CSVERGDNYGYTF
TGCAGCGTTGAACGCGGGGACAACTATGGCTACACCTTC
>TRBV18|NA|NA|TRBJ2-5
CASSSGKETQYF
TGTGCCAGCTCGTCGGGGAAAGAGACCCAGTACTTC
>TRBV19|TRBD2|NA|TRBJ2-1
CASRGAGVYNEQFF
TGTGCCAGTAGAGGAGCGGGAGTGTACAATGAGCAGTTCTTC
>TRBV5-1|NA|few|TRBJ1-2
CASSLDALIGGYTF
TGCGCCAGCAGCTTGGATGCCCTCATAGGTGGCTACACCTTC
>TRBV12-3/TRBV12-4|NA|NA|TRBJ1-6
CASSSNFGSYNSPLHF
TGTGCCAGCAGTTCGAATTTTGGCTCCTATAATTCACCCCTCCACTTT
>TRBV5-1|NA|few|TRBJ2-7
CASSIGGGYEQYF
TGCGCCAGCAGCATCGGGGGCGGCTACGAGCAGTACTTC
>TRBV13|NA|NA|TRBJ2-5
CASSLRGGPETQYF
TGTGCCAGCAGCCTGCGTGGAGGCCCAGAGACCCAGTACTTC
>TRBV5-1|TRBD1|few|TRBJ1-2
CASRSFTGTGGYTF
TGCGCCAGCAGGTCCTTCACAGGGACAGGAGGCTACACCTTC